The sequence of this T cell receptor (beta chain) was determined in a study of blood T cell repertoires in COVID-19. Original handling: It was from reference gene primer amplification that nucleated cell counts were estimated. Data came from immunoSEQ multiplex PCR; TCRdb stores just in-frame clones and leaves some out. The D gene and trimming were derived from the DNA, and the V and J assignments and clone size from that table. The sample includes some 200,000 clones, more than 75% seen only once; the top ten take roughly 5.7%. Trimming removed 1 base from V and 7 bases from J; junction bases left unmatched: 4. This CDR3 spans 15 amino acids. Germline V gives CDR1 SGHTA, CDR2 FQGNSA.

This rearrangement joins TRBV7-2 to TRBJ1-5, with 10 bases fitting TRBD1. Input material: peripheral blood. The source of this sequence is a man older than 75 with acute or convalescent COVID-19. The CDR3 region is CASSLVGTGVQPQHF. The CDR3 DNA follows: TGTGCCAGCAGCTTAGTGGGGACAGGGGTCCAGCCCCAGCATTTT.